The 21 T cell receptor beta chains listed next were all sequenced from one sample in a study of neurological immune-mediated disorders. From the 5' RACE reads, TCRdb called clonotypes with MiXCR, one entry per CDR3 protein. The sample consists of about 120,000 distinct CDR3 sequences, approximately 3.2% of them appearing once. Sequencing was carried out using PBMCs. The receptors were sampled from a woman aged 25-40 years with multiple sclerosis.

This clonotype was counted many times. The chain employs TRBV7-2 and TRBJ2-3; no definite D call. Trimming took off 2 bases at V and 2 bases at J, with 8 bases between the two ends. In germline, CDR1 is SGHTA, CDR2 FQGNSA. The CDR3 is 14 residues long. The CDR3 nucleotides read TGTGCCAGCAGCTTAACGTCTAACACAGATACGCAGTATTTT. Amino acids: CASSLTSNTDTQYF.

This clonotype was seen a handful of times. This sequence joins TRBV6-5 and TRBJ2-7; 7 positions agree with TRBD2. After removal of 8 bases from V and 4 bases from J, the junction contained 8 bases not matched to a gene. The CDR3 runs to 13 residues. Looked up from germline, CDR1 is MNHEY and CDR2 is SVGAGI. CDR3 in amino acids: CASGRGSGYEQYF. The CDR3 bases are TGTGCCAGCGGGCGGGGGTCGGGTTACGAGCAGTACTTC.

In this sample, this clonotype turned up many times. The V and J genes are TRBV4-2 and TRBJ2-2; D possibly corresponds to TRBD2 (6 bases). The CDR3 contains 15 residues. Trimming left V 4 bases short and J 6 bases short, with 15 bases between. CDR1 and CDR2 from the germline V gene are LGHNA and YNFKEQ. CDR3 sequence: CASSLAAGTAGELFF. For the CDR3, the DNA is TGTGCCAGCAGCCTCGCCGCGGGGACGGCCGGGGAGCTGTTTTTT.

This clonotype was counted many times. This chain joins TRBV27 and TRBJ2-7, with TRBD1 identical over 8 bases. Germline lookup yields CDR1 MNHEY and CDR2 SMNVEV (reference sequence). The CDR3 totals 15 residues. Losses at the gene ends were 2 bases for V and 3 bases for J; bases not matched to a gene: 6. The CDR3 here is CASSLGRGLFYEQYF. The CDR3 DNA follows: TGTGCCAGCAGTTTAGGCAGGGGGCTTTTCTACGAGCAGTACTTC.

This clonotype was detected only a few times. V is TRBV2 and J is TRBJ1-5; 7 nucleotides align to TRBD1. The ends lost 7 bases at V and 9 bases at J; junction bases unmatched: 15. The CDR3 is 15 amino acids. Germline assignment: CDR1 SNHLY and CDR2 FYNNEI. CDR3 nucleotides: TGTGCCAGCAATTATGGGACAGCCGGGATTTGGCCCCAGCATTTT. Translating it yields CASNYGTAGIWPQHF.

This clonotype was counted at least ten times. This chain joins TRBV20-1 and TRBJ2-1; D is ambiguous. Germline lookup yields CDR1 DFQATT and CDR2 SNEGSKA (reference sequence). With 3 bases removed from V and 7 bases from J, the gap between germline ends came to 16 bases. The CDR3 spans 14 residues. As DNA, the CDR3 is TGCAGTGCTAGCCTCCGACGGAGTGGAAATGAGCAGTTCTTC. This translates into CSASLRRSGNEQFF.

Concerning this clonotype itself: Being one base from a much bigger clone, this may be a read error. The J gene is TRBJ1-5, the V gene TRBV29-1; 7 nucleotides match TRBD1. CDR1 is SQVTM and CDR2 is ANQGSEA in the germline V gene. CDR3 size: 13 residues. This CDR3 is CSAEDRVGQPQHF. For the CDR3, the DNA is TGCAGCGCTGAAGACAGGGTGGGTCAGCCCCAGCATTTT.

This clonotype has a count of ten or more. The V gene is TRBV20-1, the J gene TRBJ2-7; the D is unclear. V gave up 0 bases and J gave up 3 bases, with 9 bases separating them. In germline, CDR1 is DFQATT, CDR2 SNEGSKA (reference sequence). The CDR3 extends over 13 amino acids. CDR3 residues: CSARDFRVYEQYF. Here the CDR3 DNA reads TGCAGTGCTAGAGATTTTCGTGTCTACGAGCAGTACTTC.

This clonotype was seen ten or more times. V and J are TRBV20-1 and TRBJ2-1, with 8 bases matching TRBD2. Losses at the gene ends were 0 bases for V and 4 bases for J; bases not matched to a gene: 5. Germline CDR1 reads DFQATT; CDR2 reads SNEGSKA (reference sequence). CDR3 size: 15 residues. CDR3 DNA sequence: TGCAGTGCTAGAGATATGCGGGAGGAATACAATGAGCAGTTCTTC. It is translated as CSARDMREEYNEQFF.

This clonotype was counted many times. This chain uses TRBV6-5 with TRBJ2-2; the match to TRBD2 covers 7 bases. The germline gives CDR1 MNHEY, CDR2 SVGAGI. V lost 6 bases to trimming and J lost 4 bases; unmatched junction nucleotides: 8. The CDR3 length is 15 residues. The CDR3: CASRPAGSFTGELFF. DNA of the CDR3: TGTGCCAGCAGACCAGCGGGGAGCTTCACCGGGGAGCTGTTTTTT.

The sample holds many counts of this clonotype. This chain uses TRBV7-2 with TRBJ1-1, with TRBD1 matching over 9 bases. The CDR3 totals 16 residues. In germline, CDR1 is SGHTA, CDR2 FQGNSA. V trimming: 3 bases; J trimming: 2 bases; junction bases outside the gene matches: 7. The CDR3 bases are TGTGCCAGCAGCTTTACTCCGGGACAGGGTAACACTGAAGCTTTCTTT. Protein sequence: CASSFTPGQGNTEAFF.

This clonotype was counted many times. The chain joins TRBV7-2 to TRBJ1-4; 8 nucleotides agree with TRBD1. Germline loops: CDR1 SGHTA, CDR2 FQGNSA. The CDR3 totals 16 residues. Losses at the gene ends were 1 base for V and 7 bases for J; bases not matched to a gene: 8. The CDR3, as DNA: TGTGCCAGCAGCTTAGTCGGCAGGGGGCTTGGTGAAAAACTGTTTTTT. Residues: CASSLVGRGLGEKLFF.

This clonotype was observed at least ten times. Its ends do not fully match the called genes, so a read error is possible. The chain is built from TRBV20-1 and TRBJ1-4; D is possibly TRBD1 (5 bases). The CDR3 is 16 amino acids. Germline assignment: CDR1 DFQATT and CDR2 SNEGSKA (reference sequence). DNA for the CDR3: TGCAGTGCTCGTGACCGGGGGACTCTCGGGATTGAACAACTGTTTTTT. Its translation is CSARDRGTLGIEQLFF.

The rearrangement uses TRBV5-1 and TRBJ2-5; D ambiguous. This CDR3 has 14 residues. The germline V gene has CDR1 SGHRS and CDR2 YFSETQ. Trimming stripped 4 bases from V and 5 bases from J, with 15 bases between. The CDR3 region is CASSPGDRAETQYF. CDR3 nucleotide sequence: TGCGCCAGCAGCCCAGGAGACCGGGCGGAGACCCAGTACTTC.

This clonotype was picked up many times. The genes are TRBV9 and TRBJ2-4, with a tentative D call TRBD2 (6 bases). The ends were cut back, 2 bases at V and 7 bases at J, with 16 bases in the middle. The CDR3 totals 15 residues. Germline V CDR1 and CDR2: SGDLS, YYNGEE. The CDR3 is CASSVEGRAGNIQYF. The CDR3 DNA sequence: TGTGCCAGCAGCGTGGAGGGCAGGGCGGGGAACATTCAGTACTTC. Full variable domain (missing parts from reference TRBV9 and TRBJ2-4): DSGVTQTPKHLITATGQRVTLRCSPRSGDLSVYWYQQSLDQGLQFLIQYYNGEERAKGNILERFSAQQFPDLHSELNLSSLELGDSALYFCASSVEGRAGNIQYFGAGTRLSVL.

This clonotype was detected ten times or more. The chain combines TRBV7-2 with TRBJ2-3; either TRBD1 or TRBD2 may supply D (5 bases each). The CDR3 loop spans 15 amino acids. V was pared by 5 bases and J by 5 bases, with 17 bases between. Per germline, CDR1 SGHTA and CDR2 FQGNSA. CDR3 sequence (DNA): TGTGCCAGCAGCCCAACCGGGACCCGCGGAGATACGCAGTATTTT. This codes for CASSPTGTRGDTQYF.

Concerning this clonotype itself: This may arise from a read error, as a much more abundant clone is one base away. The missing conserved phenylalanine or tryptophan at the end of this CDR3 makes a read error likely. V usage is TRBV12-3 or TRBV12-4 and J usage is TRBJ2-2; 9 nucleotides match TRBD1. This CDR3 comprises 14 residues. The J segment lost 13 bases and the V segment lost 1 base, leaving 7 bases of the junction unmatched. The CDR3 bases are TGTGCCAGCAGTTTAGGGGACAGGGTGGATGGGCTGTTTATT. Its translation: CASSLGDRVDGLFI.

This clonotype was detected many times. The CDR3 is CASSPLGGSNQPQHF. The CDR3 DNA sequence: TGTGCCAGCAGCCCTCTAGGAGGTAGCAATCAGCCCCAGCATTTT. This chain joins TRBV21-1 and TRBJ1-5; the D segment call TRBD1 is taken from the table without a DNA check. TRBV21-1 is tagged as a pseudogene. The CDR3 sequence is 15 residues long.

This clonotype was seen at least ten times. V is TRBV29-1 and J is TRBJ1-1; D perhaps matches TRBD1 (5 bases). The CDR3 has 13 residues. Trimming took off 4 bases at V and 4 bases at J, with 13 bases between the two ends. CDR1 is SQVTM, CDR2 ANQGSEA, per germline. CDR3 sequence reads: CSVGRGTRTEAFF. CDR3 bases: TGCAGCGTTGGACGGGGGACTCGCACTGAAGCTTTCTTT.

This clonotype was observed many times. The rearrangement links TRBV5-1 to TRBJ2-7, with a weak D call TRBD2 (6 bases). V was pared by 1 base and J by 7 bases, with 15 bases between. The CDR3 totals 14 residues. Per germline, CDR1 SGHRS and CDR2 YFSETQ. This CDR3 is CASSLNWRDLEQYF. The CDR3 nucleotides are TGCGCCAGCAGCTTGAATTGGCGGGATCTTGAGCAGTACTTC.

This chain uses TRBV20-1 with TRBJ2-7; 10 bases agree with TRBD1. The CDR3 loop spans 14 amino acids. Unmatched junction bases numbered 10, after V lost 5 bases and J lost 6 bases. The V gene's germline CDR1 is DFQATT and CDR2 SNEGSKA (reference sequence). The CDR3 region is CSAPNPTGGSEQYF. CDR3 bases: TGCAGTGCTCCGAACCCGACAGGGGGCAGCGAGCAGTACTTC.